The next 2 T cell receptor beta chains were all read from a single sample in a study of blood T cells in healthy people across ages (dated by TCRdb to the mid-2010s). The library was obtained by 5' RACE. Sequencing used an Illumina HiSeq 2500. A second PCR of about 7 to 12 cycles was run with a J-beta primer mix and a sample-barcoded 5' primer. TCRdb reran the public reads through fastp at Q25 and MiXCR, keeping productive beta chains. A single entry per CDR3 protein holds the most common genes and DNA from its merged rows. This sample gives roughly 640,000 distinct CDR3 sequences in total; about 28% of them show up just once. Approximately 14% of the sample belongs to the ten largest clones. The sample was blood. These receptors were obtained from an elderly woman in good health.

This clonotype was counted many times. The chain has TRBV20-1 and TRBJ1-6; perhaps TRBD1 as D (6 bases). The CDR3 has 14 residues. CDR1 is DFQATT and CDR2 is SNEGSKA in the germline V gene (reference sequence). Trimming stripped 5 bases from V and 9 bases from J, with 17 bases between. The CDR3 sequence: CSASDRLTFSPLHF. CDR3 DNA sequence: TGCAGTGCTTCCGACAGGCTTACTTTTTCACCCCTCCACTTT.

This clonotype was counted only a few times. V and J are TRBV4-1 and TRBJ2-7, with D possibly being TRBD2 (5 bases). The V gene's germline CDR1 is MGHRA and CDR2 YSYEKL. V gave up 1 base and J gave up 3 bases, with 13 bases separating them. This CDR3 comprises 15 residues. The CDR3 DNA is TGCGCCAGCAGCCAAGCGTGGGGAGTGAGCTACGAGCAGTACTTC. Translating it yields CASSQAWGVSYEQYF.